The source of this T cell receptor (beta chain) is a study of T cell responses to AZD1222 COVID-19 vaccine. Study-level information: Timing groups of about 4 and about 12 weeks for second doses were pooled. General observations from the study: Spike was spanned by vaccine-associated CD4 TCRs, with dominance at 160-218 and 743-854. Repertoires were obtained only post-peak T cell response. White British people made up most donors, females outnumbered males, and clonal diversity was possibly underestimated.

Produced via immunoSEQ multiplex PCR; TCRdb's table is partial and in-frame only. The sample holds approximately 74,000 clones, 86% seen once. The germline CDR1 and CDR2 sequences are LGHDT and YNNKEL (reference sequence). The V end lost 4 bases, the J end lost 3 bases, and 20 bases lay between the germline ends. The CDR3 sequence is 17 residues long. Note on this clone: Antigen: not known.

The source is an adult in good health. V usage is TRBV3-1 (or the pseudogene TRBV3-2) and J usage is TRBJ2-3; a weak D match, TRBD1 (5 bases). The sequencing used peripheral blood, collected on day 0 of AZD1222 vaccination. The CDR3 coding sequence is TGTGCCAGCAGCCGAATGCCGACAGCTTCCGGGACAGATACGCAGTATTTT. Its translation is CASSRMPTASGTDTQYF.